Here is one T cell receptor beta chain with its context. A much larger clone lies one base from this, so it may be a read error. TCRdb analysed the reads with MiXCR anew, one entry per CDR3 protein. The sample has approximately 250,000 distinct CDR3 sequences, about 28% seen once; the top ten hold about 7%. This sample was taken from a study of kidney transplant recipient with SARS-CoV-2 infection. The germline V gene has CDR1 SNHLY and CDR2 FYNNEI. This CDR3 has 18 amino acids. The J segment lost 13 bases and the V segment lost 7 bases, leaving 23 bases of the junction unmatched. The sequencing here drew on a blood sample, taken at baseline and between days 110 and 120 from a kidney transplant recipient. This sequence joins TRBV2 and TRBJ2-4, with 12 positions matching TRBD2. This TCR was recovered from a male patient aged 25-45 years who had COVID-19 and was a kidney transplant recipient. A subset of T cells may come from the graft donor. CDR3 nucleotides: TGTGCCAGCACCTCGGGGGGTAGTGGACTAGCGGGAAAAGAGGCCCAGTACTTC. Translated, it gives CASTSGGSGLAGKEAQYF.